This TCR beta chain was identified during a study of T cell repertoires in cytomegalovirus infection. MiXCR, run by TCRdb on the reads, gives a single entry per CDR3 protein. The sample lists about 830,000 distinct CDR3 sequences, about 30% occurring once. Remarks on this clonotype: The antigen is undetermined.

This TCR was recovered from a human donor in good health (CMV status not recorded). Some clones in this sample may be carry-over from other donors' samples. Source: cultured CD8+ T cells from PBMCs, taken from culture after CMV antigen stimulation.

CDR3 loop: CASSQAGPYEQYV. The CDR3, as DNA: TGTGCCAGCAGCCAAGCCGGCCCCTACGAGCAGTACGTC. This chain joins TRBV14 and TRBJ2-7; D gene unclear. This CDR3 is built from 13 residues. The ends were cut back, 1 base at V and 2 bases at J, with 6 bases in the middle. Germline CDR1 reads SGHDN; CDR2 reads FVKESK.